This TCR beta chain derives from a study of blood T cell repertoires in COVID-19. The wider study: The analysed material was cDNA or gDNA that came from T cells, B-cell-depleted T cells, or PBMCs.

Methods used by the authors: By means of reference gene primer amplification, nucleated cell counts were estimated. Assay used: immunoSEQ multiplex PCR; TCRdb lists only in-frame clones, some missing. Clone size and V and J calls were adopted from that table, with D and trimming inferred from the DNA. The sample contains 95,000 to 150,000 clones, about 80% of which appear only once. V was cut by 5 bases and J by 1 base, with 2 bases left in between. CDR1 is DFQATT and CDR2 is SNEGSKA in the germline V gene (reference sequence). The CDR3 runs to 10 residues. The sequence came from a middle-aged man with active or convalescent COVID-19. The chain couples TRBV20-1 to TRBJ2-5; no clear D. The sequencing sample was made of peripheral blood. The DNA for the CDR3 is TGCAGTGCTCGCCAAGAGACCCAGTACTTC. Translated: CSARQETQYF.